The rows below give T cell receptor beta chains drawn from one sample of a study of OX40 agonist ivuxolimab in advanced cancers. The method was immunoSEQ multiplex PCR; TCRdb's version includes in-frame clones alone and lacks a portion of them. The sample contains more than 45,000 clones, approximately 94% of which appear only once. Material: CD4+ or CD8+ T cells sorted from blood, obtained in a trial of the OX40 agonist ivuxolimab. Receptor source: an adult with an advanced solid tumor such as melanoma, head and neck, liver or kidney cancer. Each CDR3 is given with its conserved first and last residue. The D gene is left open where the match is weak.

cdr3_aa cdr3_nt j_call v_call d_call
CASSQEFPTESYEQYF TGTGCCAGCAGCCAAGAGTTCCCTACGGAGTCCTACGAGCAGTACTTC TRBJ2-7 TRBV14 -
CASSLIAGQGKDTQYF TGTGCCAGCAGCTTAATAGCGGGGCAGGGGAAAGATACGCAGTATTTT TRBJ2-3 TRBV11-2 TRBD2
CASSPVRTDTQYF TGTGCCAGCAGCCCAGTACGCACAGATACGCAGTATTTT TRBJ2-3 TRBV11-2 -
CASRSLGGREQYF TGTGCCAGCAGGTCCCTCGGAGGTCGCGAGCAGTACTTC TRBJ2-7 TRBV27 -
CASSLYQGASYNEQFF TGCGCCAGCAGCTTGTATCAGGGGGCGTCCTACAATGAGCAGTTCTTC TRBJ2-1 TRBV5-1 TRBD1
CASSYWGAGYEQYF TGCGCCAGCAGCTACTGGGGGGCTGGATACGAGCAGTACTTC TRBJ2-7 TRBV5-1 -
CAWSVLASYNEQFF TGTGCCTGGAGTGTACTAGCAAGTTACAATGAGCAGTTCTTC TRBJ2-1 TRBV30 -
CASQKRGYQPQHF TGTGCCAGCCAAAAGAGGGGGTATCAGCCCCAGCATTTT TRBJ1-5 TRBV28 -
CASSFGSISNSYEQYF TGCGCCAGCAGCTTTGGATCAATCTCAAACTCCTACGAGCAGTACTTC TRBJ2-7 TRBV5-1 -
CASSPETTYNEQFF TGCGCCAGCAGCCCCGAAACGACGTACAATGAGCAGTTCTTC TRBJ2-1 TRBV4-1 -